This note documents a single T cell receptor beta chain sequence. Its antigen is currently unknown. There are 15 residues in the CDR3. The germline V gene has CDR1 SEHNR and CDR2 FQNEAQ (reference sequence). This entry belongs to a study of post-analysis software for immune sequencing data. Overall study results and limits: TRBV5-6, TRBV5-1 and TRBV20-1 were among four to six TRBV segments more frequent in patients than controls.

Unique molecular identifiers were carried by the TCR beta cDNA libraries. TCRdb ran MiXCR on the PCR reads and lists one entry per CDR3 protein. The sample yields 650,000 to 900,000 distinct CDR3 sequences, about 43% seen once. Sequenced sample: blood. V is TRBV7-9 and J is TRBJ2-5; tentative D call: TRBD2 (6 bases). Gene TRBJ2-7 matches the end of the DNA better, so the J call may be wrong. This TCR was recovered from a girl between 10 and 17 years old with multiple sclerosis. In DNA form, the CDR3 reads TGTGCCAGCAGCTTAGCGGGGGGAACCAACTACGAGCAGTACTTC. Translation gives CASSLAGGTNYEQYF.